This TCR beta chain is from a study of T-cell reconstitution after alpha-beta-depleted transplantation in children. Unique molecular identifiers were used to barcode this TCRbeta library. MiXCR was run by TCRdb on the PCR reads, yielding one entry per CDR3 protein. The data hold about 77,000 distinct CDR3 sequences, with less than 20% observed a single time. Study-level results: Alpha-beta T cells about two months after transplant reportedly derived from several hundred expanded graft clones.

This clonotype has more than one count but fewer than ten. Its antigen is undetermined. This CDR3 spans 15 amino acids. Trimming removed 0 bases from V and 2 bases from J, with 11 bases in between. Germline V gives CDR1 SGHRS, CDR2 YFSETQ. The V gene is TRBV5-1, the J gene TRBJ2-5, with D perhaps matching TRBD2 (6 bases). This TCR was recovered from a male patient aged 2-15 years who had a stem cell transplant for acute lymphoblastic leukemia, so the T cells may come from the graft donor. The source was PBMCs, mostly from graft donor cells, collected 360 days after TCRalphabeta/CD19-depleted stem cell transplant. The chain's CDR3 is CASSLEAGRQETQYF. CDR3 nucleotide sequence: TGCGCCAGCAGCTTGGAGGCAGGGAGGCAAGAGACCCAGTACTTC.